These 3 T cell receptor beta chains were all obtained from the same sample, sequenced in a study of response to subunit inactivated influenza vaccine. TCRdb called the RT-PCR reads again in MiXCR, with one record for every CDR3 protein. Among 500,000 to 550,000 distinct CDR3 sequences listed, 7.5% to 8.5% were seen once. The input for sequencing was PBMCs from blood, taken around 25 months after vaccination. The receptors were gathered from a man between 50 and 70 years old who received an inactivated influenza vaccine.

This sequence joins TRBV24-1 and TRBJ2-1, with a tentative D call TRBD2 (7 bases). CDR1 and CDR2 (germline): KGHDR, SFDVKD. The V gene lost 3 bases and the J gene lost 4 bases, with 15 bases spanning the gap. This CDR3 has 16 amino acids. This chain's CDR3 is CATSDPGRRGYNEQFF. CDR3 sequence (DNA): TGTGCCACCAGTGATCCCGGGAGGAGGGGGTACAATGAGCAGTTCTTC.

The J gene is TRBJ2-7, the V gene TRBV21-1; the table's D call, TRBD2, was not checked against the DNA. TRBV21-1 is given as a pseudogene. This CDR3 is built from 17 residues. This chain's CDR3 is CASSALSTSGLEYEQYF. The CDR3 region has the DNA TGTGCCAGCAGCGCACTTTCGACTAGCGGCCTTGAGTACGAGCAGTACTTC.

This clonotype was detected ten times or more. The chain recombines TRBV5-1 with TRBJ1-1, with 7 bases lining up with TRBD1. Germline V gives CDR1 SGHRS, CDR2 YFSETQ. The ends lost 0 bases at V and 5 bases at J; junction bases unmatched: 7. The CDR3 contains 15 residues. CDR3 loop: CASSLALQGVTEAFF. The CDR3 DNA reads as TGCGCCAGCAGCTTGGCTCTCCAGGGGGTGACTGAAGCTTTCTTT.